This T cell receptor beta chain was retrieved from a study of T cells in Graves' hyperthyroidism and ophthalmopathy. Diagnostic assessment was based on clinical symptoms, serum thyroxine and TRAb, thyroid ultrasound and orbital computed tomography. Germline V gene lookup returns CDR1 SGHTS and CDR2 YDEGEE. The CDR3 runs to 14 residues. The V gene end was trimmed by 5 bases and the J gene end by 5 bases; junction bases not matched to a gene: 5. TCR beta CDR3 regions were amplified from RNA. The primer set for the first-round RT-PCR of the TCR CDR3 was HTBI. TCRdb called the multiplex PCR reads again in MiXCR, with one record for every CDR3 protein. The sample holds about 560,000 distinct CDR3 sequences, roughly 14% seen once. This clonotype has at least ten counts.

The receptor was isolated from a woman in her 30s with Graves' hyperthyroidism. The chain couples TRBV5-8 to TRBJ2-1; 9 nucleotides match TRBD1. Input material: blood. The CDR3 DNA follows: TGTGCCAGCAGTCAGGGACAGGGAGACAATGAGCAGTTCTTC. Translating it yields CASSQGQGDNEQFF.